The 7 T cell receptor beta chains given below trace back to one sample, sequenced in a study of CXCR3-negative and CXCR3-positive naive CD8 T cells. The authors made the TRB cDNA libraries by 5' RACE using UMI labels. TCRdb re-called the 5' RACE reads and catalogs CDR3 proteins one per entry, DNA excluded. The table lists around 60,000 distinct CDR3 sequences. Sequenced: naive CXCR3- CD8+ T cells from blood. Sample subset: CD45RO-CCR7+CD27+CD95- naive CD8+ T cells lacking CXCR3 (TNR3-). The receptors originated from a human donor in good health. Some clones in this sample may be carry-over from other donors' samples.

CDR3 region: CASSSLGGLAKNIQYF. This rearrangement joins TRBV12-3 or TRBV12-4 to TRBJ2-4; TCRdb indicates TRBD2, and absent DNA this call remains unverified. The CDR3 consists of 16 residues.

The chain employs TRBV28 and TRBJ2-7; TCRdb outputs TRBD1, but without DNA this stays unchecked. This CDR3 spans 16 amino acids. CDR1 and CDR2 from the germline V gene are MDHEN and SYDVKM. The CDR3 loop is CASSSPDLGGYYEQYF.

The rearrangement links TRBV28 to TRBJ1-2. The CDR3 consists of 17 residues. Germline-derived CDR1 and CDR2 are MDHEN and SYDVKM. CDR3 loop: CASSDTGFSSLNYGYTF.

This rearrangement joins TRBV29-1 to TRBJ2-5; no DNA is available, so the TRBD1 call from TCRdb remains unchecked. The germline CDR1 and CDR2 sequences are SQVTM and ANQGSEA. This CDR3 contains 14 residues. The CDR3 reads CSVEGQGGQETQYF.

The rearrangement uses TRBV6-5 and TRBJ2-5; TCRdb's D call, TRBD2, is unchecked because there is no DNA. Germline V lookup: CDR1 MNHEY, CDR2 SVGAGI. This CDR3 contains 16 residues. Here the CDR3 reads CASSYSNSGGEETQYF.

The gene calls are TRBV29-1 and TRBJ2-7; TCRdb selects TRBD1, and the lack of DNA leaves this call unchecked. The CDR3 is 14 residues long. The germline gives CDR1 SQVTM, CDR2 ANQGSEA. CDR3 amino acids: CSVVGQTRAYEQYF.

This chain links TRBV7-8 with TRBJ2-5; with no DNA, the TCRdb D assignment of TRBD2 cannot be verified. This CDR3 is 15 amino acids long. Germline V lookup: CDR1 SGHVS, CDR2 FQNEAQ. CDR3 amino acids: CASSYDPIARETQYF.